A selection of T cell receptor beta chains follows, all from one sample in a study of blood T cell repertoires in COVID-19. Here immunoSEQ multiplex PCR was the method, and the copy in TCRdb shows in-frame clones only, minus some. Of about 180,000 clones in the sample, around nine tenths are singletons; the top ten hold 0.45% to 0.6%. Sequencing input: peripheral blood. These receptor sequences come from a man aged 60 to 75 with COVID-19, enrolled during active disease. CDR3s include the opening cysteine and the closing phenylalanine or tryptophan. The order of the fields is J gene, V gene, CDR3 protein.

J gene: TRBJ2-2
V gene: TRBV5-1
CDR3 protein: CASRKAGTRGTGELFF

J gene: TRBJ1-2
V gene: TRBV19
CDR3 protein: CASSIFNSGDGYTF

J gene: TRBJ2-1
V gene: TRBV6-5
CDR3 protein: CASSYSRGGEQFF

J gene: TRBJ1-5
V gene: TRBV5-6
CDR3 protein: CASSRARGNLNSNQPQHF

J gene: TRBJ2-7
V gene: TRBV28
CDR3 protein: CASRQDYNTWEQYF

J gene: TRBJ2-7
V gene: TRBV5-5
CDR3 protein: CASSRRQGYEQYF

J gene: TRBJ2-2
V gene: TRBV6-5
CDR3 protein: CASSPGGRAGELFF

J gene: TRBJ2-5
V gene: TRBV28
CDR3 protein: CASNGAAQETQYF

J gene: TRBJ1-2
V gene: TRBV2
CDR3 protein: CASSDLTGSYGYTF

J gene: TRBJ1-2
V gene: TRBV12-3/TRBV12-4
CDR3 protein: CASSLDSLYGYTF

J gene: TRBJ2-5
V gene: TRBV11-2
CDR3 protein: CASSFHRTPQETQYF

J gene: TRBJ1-1
V gene: TRBV6-5
CDR3 protein: CASRDTGMSNTEAFF